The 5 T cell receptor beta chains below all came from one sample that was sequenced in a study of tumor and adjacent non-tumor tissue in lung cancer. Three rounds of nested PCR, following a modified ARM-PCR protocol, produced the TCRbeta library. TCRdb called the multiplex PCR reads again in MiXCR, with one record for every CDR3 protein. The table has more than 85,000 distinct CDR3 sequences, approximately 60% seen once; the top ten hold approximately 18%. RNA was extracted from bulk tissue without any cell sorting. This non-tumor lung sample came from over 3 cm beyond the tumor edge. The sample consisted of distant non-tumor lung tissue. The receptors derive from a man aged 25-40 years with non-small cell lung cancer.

The CDR3 DNA follows: TGTGCCAGCAGCTTAATATGGCCCTCGAGCACTGAAGCTTTCTTT. Protein product: CASSLIWPSSTEAFF. The V and J genes are TRBV11-2 and TRBJ1-1, with D unclear. The length of the CDR3 is 15 residues. The germline V and J ends were trimmed by 2 bases and 4 bases, with 14 bases remaining between them. The germline CDR1 and CDR2 sequences are SGHAT and FQNNGV.

The CDR3 DNA is TGCAGTGTCACCCTCGCTCACCAAGAGGGGACCCAGTACTTC. Translated: CSVTLAHQEGTQYF. This chain links TRBV20-1 with TRBJ2-5; a possible D gene is TRBD2 (5 bases). CDR3 length: 14 amino acids. Trimming left V 7 bases short and J 7 bases short, with 22 bases between. Germline lookup yields CDR1 DFQATT and CDR2 SNEGSKA (reference sequence).

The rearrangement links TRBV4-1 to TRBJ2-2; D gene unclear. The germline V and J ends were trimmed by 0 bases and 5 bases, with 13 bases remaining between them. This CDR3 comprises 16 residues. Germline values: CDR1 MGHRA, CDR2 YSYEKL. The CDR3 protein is CASSQDSKGGTGELFF. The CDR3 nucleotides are TGCGCCAGCAGCCAAGATTCGAAGGGTGGTACCGGGGAGCTGTTTTTT.

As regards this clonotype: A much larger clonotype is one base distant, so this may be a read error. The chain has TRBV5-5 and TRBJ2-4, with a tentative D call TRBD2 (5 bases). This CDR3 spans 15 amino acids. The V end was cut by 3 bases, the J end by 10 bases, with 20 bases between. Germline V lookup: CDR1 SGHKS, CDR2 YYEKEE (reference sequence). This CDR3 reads CASSSGGSIGWIQYF. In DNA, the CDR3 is TGTGCCAGCAGCTCTGGAGGTAGTATAGGGTGGATTCAGTACTTC.

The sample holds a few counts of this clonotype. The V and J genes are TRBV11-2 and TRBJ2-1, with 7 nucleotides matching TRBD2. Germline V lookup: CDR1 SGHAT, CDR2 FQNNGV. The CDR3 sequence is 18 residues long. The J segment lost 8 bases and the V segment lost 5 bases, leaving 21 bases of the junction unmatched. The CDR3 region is CASSTRPTLAAISHEQFF. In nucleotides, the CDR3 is TGTGCCAGCAGCACCCGACCCACCCTAGCGGCGATTAGTCATGAGCAGTTCTTC.